The 21 T cell receptor beta chains reported below all come from one sample, sequenced in a study of beta chain features in type 1 diabetes. General observations from the study: Moderately but significantly shorter TCRB CDR3s were found in Type 1 diabetes patients in all four CD4+ subsets.

Expressed TCRB transcripts got sequenced, as all isolated RNA was reverse transcribed. Sequenced by immunoSEQ multiplex PCR; TCRdb stores in-frame clones only, minus some. Altogether hundreds of thousands of clones are present, approximately 10% being singletons, with the ten largest covering over 0.015%. The antigens these receptors bind are not known. The material sequenced was naive CD4+ T cells from blood. These receptors were taken from a man aged 25-40 years with type 1 diabetes.

J is TRBJ1-2 and V is TRBV5-4; 8 bases are a match to TRBD1. V trimming: 1 base; J trimming: 6 bases; junction bases outside the gene matches: 8. The CDR3 runs to 15 residues. Germline CDR1 SGHNT, CDR2 YYREEE (reference sequence). CDR3 amino acids: CASSLPPGTGDGYTF. DNA for the CDR3: TGTGCCAGCAGCTTGCCTCCCGGGACAGGCGATGGCTACACCTTC.

This clone was observed a few times. The chain links TRBV18 to TRBJ2-2; D is perhaps TRBD2 (5 bases). V dropped 1 base and J dropped 7 bases, with 10 bases sitting between them. The CDR3 runs 14 residues. Germline values: CDR1 KGHSH, CDR2 LQKENI. CDR3 in DNA: TGTGCCAGCTCACCACGGGAGCTCGTCGGGGAGCTGTTTTTT. The encoded protein is CASSPRELVGELFF.

The gene calls are TRBV7-9 and TRBJ2-5; D may be TRBD2 (6 bases). The length of the CDR3 is 15 residues. The germline V gene has CDR1 SEHNR and CDR2 FQNEAQ (reference sequence). Trimming left V 2 bases short and J 0 bases short, with 10 bases between. This CDR3 is CASSLRETYQETQYF. The CDR3 coding sequence is TGTGCCAGCAGCTTACGGGAGACGTACCAAGAGACCCAGTACTTC. Based on the CDR3 plus reference TRBV7-9 and TRBJ2-5, the full variable domain is DTGVSQNPRHKITKRGQNVTFRCDPISEHNRLYWYRQTLGQGPEFLTYFQNEAQLEKSRLLSDRFSAERPKGSFSTLEIQRTEQGDSAMYLCASSLRETYQETQYFGPGTRLLVL.

This clone occurred a few times. The gene calls are TRBV7-2 and TRBJ2-5; no reliable D call. The CDR3 covers 13 residues. V lost 3 bases and J lost 2, with 7 bases in between. From germline, CDR1 is SGHTA and CDR2 FQGNSA. This CDR3 reads CASSFPYQETQYF. CDR3 DNA sequence: TGTGCCAGCAGCTTCCCGTATCAAGAGACCCAGTACTTC.

This clone has a handful of counts. The chain employs TRBV29-1 and TRBJ2-2; TRBD2 agrees at 13 bases. This CDR3 has 14 residues. V gave up 6 bases and J gave up 4 bases; unmatched junction bases: 2. Germline values: CDR1 SQVTM, CDR2 ANQGSEA. In nucleotides, the CDR3 is TGCAGCGTGGGGACTAGCGGGGCCACCGGGGAGCTGTTTTTT. As protein: CSVGTSGATGELFF.

This chain joins TRBV5-6 and TRBJ2-5; a possible D gene is TRBD1 (6 bases). From germline, CDR1 is SGHDT and CDR2 YYEEEE. The CDR3 contains 19 residues. Deletions cut 2 bases from V and 3 bases from J, with 26 bases between. CDR3 nucleotide sequence: TGTGCCAGCAGCTTTAATTTGGGGGCGCATTGGCTACAAGAAGAGACCCAGTACTTC. Amino acids: CASSFNLGAHWLQEETQYF.

This clone occurred a few times. The V gene is TRBV9, the J gene TRBJ2-3; 9 bases align to TRBD1. The germline V gene encodes CDR1 SGDLS and CDR2 YYNGEE. Losses at the gene ends were 4 bases for V and 3 bases for J; bases not matched to a gene: 12. The CDR3 sequence is 17 residues long. CDR3 nucleotides: TGTGCCAGCAGCTCCCGCTCGGGGACAGGGAGGACAGATACGCAGTATTTT. This translates into CASSSRSGTGRTDTQYF.

V and J are TRBV11-3 and TRBJ2-2; D is unresolved. CDR3 size: 12 residues. From germline, CDR1 is SGHNT and CDR2 YENEEA. V lost 2 bases to trimming and J lost 6 bases, with 4 bases between them. The CDR3, as DNA: TGTGCCAGCAGCTTAAGCCCCGGGGAGCTGTTTTTT. Translation: CASSLSPGELFF.

V is TRBV7-2 and J is TRBJ2-5; D remains unclear. Trimming took 2 bases from V and 1 from J, leaving 5 bases between them. Germline V gives CDR1 SGHTA, CDR2 FQGNSA. This CDR3 spans 13 amino acids. DNA of the CDR3: TGTGCCAGCAGCTTATACGGCCAAGAGACCCAGTACTTC. It translates to CASSLYGQETQYF.

This clone was observed at least ten times. The chain employs TRBV4-3 and TRBJ2-7; a possible D gene is TRBD1 (5 bases). The CDR3 spans 13 residues. CDR1 is LGHNA, CDR2 YSLEER, per germline. V was shortened by 3 bases and J by 3 bases, with 9 bases between the two germline ends. For the CDR3, the DNA is TGCGCCAGCAGCCAGCATCAGGGCTACGAGCAGTACTTC. Amino acid sequence: CASSQHQGYEQYF.

The chain is built from TRBV18 and TRBJ2-7, with TRBD1 matching over 7 bases. V gave up 8 bases and J gave up 2 bases; unmatched junction bases: 9. This CDR3 has 14 residues. The germline gives CDR1 KGHSH, CDR2 LQKENI. This chain's CDR3 is CASAWRQGPYEQYF. The DNA of the CDR3 is TGTGCCAGCGCCTGGCGACAGGGCCCCTACGAGCAGTACTTC. Variable domain in full (rest from reference TRBV18 and TRBJ2-7): NAGVMQNPRHLVRRRGQEARLRCSPMKGHSHVYWYRQLPEEGLKFMVYLQKENIIDESGMPKERFSAEFPKEGPSILRIQQVVRGDSAAYFCASAWRQGPYEQYFGPGTRLTVT.

The chain couples TRBV9 to TRBJ2-7, with D possibly TRBD1 on 6 matching bases. The CDR3 spans 13 residues. CDR1 is SGDLS and CDR2 is YYNGEE in the germline V gene. Trimming removed 7 bases at V and 0 bases at J, with 11 bases between. CDR3 in DNA: TGTGCCAGCGGCAGACAGGACTCCTACGAGCAGTACTTC. Protein product: CASGRQDSYEQYF.

V is TRBV4-2 and J is TRBJ2-7; TRBD2 is a possible D gene (6 bases). The V end lost 8 bases, the J end lost 4 bases, and 12 bases lay between the germline ends. CDR3 size: 12 residues. Per germline, CDR1 LGHNA and CDR2 YNFKEQ. CDR3 amino acids: CASGRGAYEQYF. The CDR3 DNA follows: TGTGCCAGCGGGCGGGGAGCTTACGAGCAGTACTTC.

V is TRBV28 and J is TRBJ2-7; 8 positions agree with TRBD1. Germline CDR1 reads MDHEN; CDR2 reads SYDVKM. V lost 5 bases to trimming and J lost 3 bases; unmatched junction nucleotides: 12. The CDR3 runs 16 residues. The CDR3 is CASSIPLGTGLYEQYF. For the CDR3, the DNA is TGTGCCAGCAGTATACCCCTGGGGACAGGCCTCTACGAGCAGTACTTC.

The CDR3 sequence is CASSYSRDGISPLHF. The CDR3, as DNA: TGTGCCAGCAGTTACTCCCGGGATGGGATTTCACCCCTCCACTTT. This chain connects TRBV6-6 to TRBJ1-6; D gene unclear. CDR1 and CDR2 (germline): MNHNY, SVGAGI (reference sequence). The length of the CDR3 is 15 residues. Trimming left V 0 bases short and J 9 bases short, with 12 bases between.

The chain joins TRBV14 to TRBJ2-1, with D tentatively TRBD2 (5 bases). CDR1 and CDR2 from the germline V gene are SGHDN and FVKESK. The CDR3 extends over 15 amino acids. V was cut by 8 bases and J by 4 bases, with 18 bases left in between. Written as DNA, the CDR3 is TGTGCCAGCTCCTCGGGGTTAGGGTTGTACAATGAGCAGTTCTTC. Protein product: CASSSGLGLYNEQFF.

V is TRBV7-8 and J is TRBJ2-1; D gene unclear. Germline V gene sequence: CDR1 SGHVS, CDR2 FQNEAQ. The CDR3 has 14 residues. The V and J ends lost 1 base and 6 bases respectively, with 10 bases between them. CDR3 sequence reads: CASSLVRFGNEQFF. The CDR3 bases are TGTGCCAGCAGCTTAGTGCGATTTGGCAATGAGCAGTTCTTC.

CDR3 region: CSVVGTASGEKLFF. The CDR3 DNA is TGCAGCGTTGTTGGGACAGCTTCCGGGGAAAAACTGTTTTTT. V is TRBV29-1 and J is TRBJ1-4, with 7 nucleotides matching TRBD1. Germline V gives CDR1 SQVTM, CDR2 ANQGSEA. The CDR3 contains 14 residues. V lost 4 bases and J lost 8; bases outside the gene matches: 10. Using reference TRBV29-1 and TRBJ1-4 for the parts outside the CDR3, the full variable domain is SAVISQKPSRDICQRGTSLTIQCQVDSQVTMMFWYRQQPGQSLTLIATANQGSEATYESGFVIDKFPISRPNLTFSTLTVSNMSPEDSSIYLCSVVGTASGEKLFFGSGTQLSVL.

In this sample, this clone turned up a few times. J is TRBJ1-6 and V is TRBV9; 11 bases line up with TRBD1. Germline V gene lookup returns CDR1 SGDLS and CDR2 YYNGEE. The CDR3 has 15 residues. Unmatched junction bases numbered 3, after V lost 3 bases and J lost 7 bases. The CDR3 here is CASSDRDRGNSPLHF. CDR3 sequence (DNA): TGTGCCAGCAGCGACCGGGACAGGGGGAATTCACCCCTCCACTTT. The variable domain in full, with the rest retrieved from reference TRBV9 and TRBJ1-6, is DSGVTQTPKHLITATGQRVTLRCSPRSGDLSVYWYQQSLDQGLQFLIQYYNGEERAKGNILERFSAQQFPDLHSELNLSSLELGDSALYFCASSDRDRGNSPLHFGNGTRLTVT.

The CDR3 DNA follows: TGTGCCAGCAGCTTAAGGGGGGGCACAGATACGCAGTATTTT. Protein sequence: CASSLRGGTDTQYF. The chain has TRBV7-3 and TRBJ2-3, with D perhaps matching TRBD2 (6 bases). The V gene lost 1 base and the J gene lost 1 base, with 6 bases spanning the gap. Germline V gene data show CDR1 as SGHTA and CDR2 as FQGTGA. The CDR3 totals 14 residues.

This clone was counted only a few times. The V gene is TRBV2, the J gene TRBJ1-2; D remains ambiguous. Germline CDR1 reads SNHLY; CDR2 reads FYNNEI. With 3 bases removed from V and 8 bases from J, the gap between germline ends came to 7 bases. The CDR3 spans 11 residues. CDR3 residues: CASSDREGYTF. The CDR3 DNA reads as TGTGCCAGCAGTGATCGGGAGGGCTACACCTTC. The full variable domain, with the rest looked up from reference TRBV2 and TRBJ1-2, is EPEVTQTPSHQVTQMGQEVILRCVPISNHLYFYWYRQILGQKVEFLVSFYNNEISEKSEIFDDQFSVERPDGSNFTLKIRSTKLEDSAMYFCASSDREGYTFGSGTRLTVV.